The 9 T cell receptor beta chains reported below all come from one sample, sequenced in a study of T cell responses to AZD1222 COVID-19 vaccine (dated by TCRdb to about 2021). The sample's time point label is to be understood as: baseline before first vaccination. The intended sense of this specimen's treatment or condition label: meningococcal conjugate vaccine given as trial control. Library prep was done by the immunoSEQ multiplex PCR assay. Entries here come from immuneACCESS through TCRdb and include only in-frame sequences with V and J called. Some clones fail to appear in such tables; in the studies checked, an unresolved V gene covers under half of the shortfall, and the cause of the remainder is unknown. For this sample there are roughly 140,000 clones; around 88% appear just once. The top ten clonotypes cover approximately 3.6% of the sample. Here the sequenced sample was peripheral blood, taken on day 0 of MenACWY control vaccination. Receptors originate from an adult in good health.

The genes are TRBV7-2 and TRBJ2-3; 7 bases map to TRBD1. The CDR3 loop spans 14 amino acids. CDR1 is SGHTA, CDR2 FQGNSA, per germline. V was clipped by 3 bases and J by 3 bases; unmatched bases: 3. Written as DNA, the CDR3 is TGTGCCAGCAGCTTGGACAGGTGGACAGATACGCAGTATTTT. Translating gives CASSLDRWTDTQYF.

J is TRBJ1-2 and V is TRBV4-1, with a possible D match to TRBD1 (5 bases). V lost 1 base and J 8 bases, leaving 14 bases between the germline ends. The CDR3 covers 14 residues. The germline V gene encodes CDR1 MGHRA and CDR2 YSYEKL. The CDR3 sequence is CASSQGGGFYGYTF. CDR3 bases: TGCGCCAGCAGCCAAGGGGGCGGCTTTTACGGCTACACCTTC.

The chain has TRBV27 and TRBJ1-5; D gene ambiguous. The CDR3 loop spans 13 amino acids. Germline V gene data show CDR1 as MNHEY and CDR2 as SMNVEV (reference sequence). The ends were cut back, 5 bases at V and 3 bases at J, with 8 bases in the middle. CDR3 bases: TGTGCCAGCAGTCCCCTCCCCAATCAGCCCCAGCATTTT. Protein product: CASSPLPNQPQHF.

This sequence joins TRBV3-1 (or the pseudogene TRBV3-2) and TRBJ2-7, with D possibly being TRBD2 (5 bases). The CDR3 is 14 residues long. V lost 4 bases and J 3 bases, leaving 13 bases between the germline ends. Germline loops: CDR1 LGHDT, CDR2 YNNKEL (reference sequence). CDR3 sequence: CASSLSNGDYEQYF. In nucleotides, the CDR3 is TGTGCCAGCAGCCTTTCGAACGGGGACTACGAGCAGTACTTC.

V and J are TRBV6-6 and TRBJ2-1; D unresolved. Germline V gene sequence: CDR1 MNHNY, CDR2 SVGAGI (reference sequence). The CDR3 has 13 residues. Trimming removed 2 bases from V and 4 bases from J, with 6 bases in between. The CDR3 loop is CASSYGQYNEQFF. The CDR3 DNA is TGTGCCAGCAGTTACGGGCAGTACAATGAGCAGTTCTTC.

The CDR3 loop is CASRLPGELFF. The CDR3 bases are TGTGCCAGCAGGTTACCCGGGGAGCTGTTTTTT. This chain links TRBV7-9 with TRBJ2-2; D is uncertain. Per the germline V gene, CDR1 is SEHNR and CDR2 is FQNEAQ (reference sequence). CDR3 length: 11 residues. V lost 6 bases, J lost 6 bases, and 5 bases lay in between.

V gene TRBV28 combines with J gene TRBJ1-2; possible D gene TRBD1, 5 bases. This CDR3 is 11 amino acids long. Germline loops: CDR1 MDHEN, CDR2 SYDVKM. Trimming took 4 bases from V and 8 from J, leaving 8 bases between them. The CDR3 region has the DNA TGTGCCAGCAGTTCACGGGACGGCTACACCTTC. It yields the protein CASSSRDGYTF.

This clone was seen more than once but under ten times. The rearrangement uses TRBV12-5 and TRBJ1-5, with TRBD1 matching 8 bases. The ends lost 2 bases at V and 1 base at J; junction bases unmatched: 7. The CDR3 consists of 17 residues. The germline gives CDR1 LGHNT, CDR2 FRNRAP. The chain's CDR3 is CASGLTRGRGSNQPQHF. The CDR3 nucleotides are TGTGCTAGTGGTTTGACCAGGGGGCGCGGGAGCAATCAGCCCCAGCATTTT.

V is TRBV5-1 and J is TRBJ2-3; TRBD1 aligns across 8 bases. The germline gives CDR1 SGHRS, CDR2 YFSETQ. V shed 6 bases and J 3 bases; nucleotides not matched to a gene: 9. The CDR3 has 15 amino acids. CDR3 region: CASTTDTGGTDTQYF. The CDR3 DNA is TGCGCCAGCACCACGGATACAGGGGGGACAGATACGCAGTATTTT.